This passage covers 21 T cell receptor beta chains from one sample sequenced in a study of blood T cells in healthy people across ages. The authors ran a second PCR of about 7 to 11 cycles using a sample-barcoded 5' primer and a J-beta primer mix. TCRdb used MiXCR to reprocess the 5' RACE reads, holding one entry per CDR3 protein. The sample has some 1.5 million distinct CDR3 sequences; under 30% are singletons. Sequencing was done on a sample of blood. The receptors were sampled from a woman aged 30 to 39 in good health.

The rearrangement uses TRBV4-1 and TRBJ1-1; TRBD1 matches at 10 bases. With 4 bases clipped from V and 3 bases from J, the junction kept 14 bases outside the gene matches. Germline V gene lookup returns CDR1 MGHRA and CDR2 YSYEKL. The CDR3 is made up of 18 amino acids. CDR3 loop: CASSPWGQGSLGYTEAFF. CDR3 in DNA: TGCGCCAGCAGCCCCTGGGGACAGGGGAGTTTAGGGTACACTGAAGCTTTCTTT.

This chain joins TRBV6-5 and TRBJ1-2; weak D call: TRBD1 (5 bases). The CDR3 contains 13 residues. From germline, CDR1 is MNHEY and CDR2 SVGAGI. V was clipped by 6 bases and J by 10 bases, with 18 bases between them. The chain's CDR3 is CASSKGAGGYYTF. The CDR3 DNA sequence: TGTGCCAGCAGCAAAGGGGCAGGCGGATACTACACCTTC.

This clonotype was counted between two and nine times. This could be a read error, since a much larger clone is one nucleotide away. The J gene is TRBJ1-2, the V gene TRBV29-1; the D gene is possibly TRBD1 (5 bases). Germline CDR1 SQVTM, CDR2 ANQGSEA. The V end was cut by 4 bases, the J end by 4 bases, with 13 bases between. There are 13 residues in the CDR3. CDR3 amino acids: CSVVGGGCYGYTF. CDR3 DNA sequence: TGCAGCGTTGTAGGCGGGGGGTGCTATGGCTACACCTTC.

The chain joins TRBV4-3 to TRBJ2-5, with TRBD2 identical over 8 bases. CDR1 is LGHNA and CDR2 is YSLEER in the germline V gene. V lost 4 bases to trimming and J lost 0 bases; unmatched junction nucleotides: 7. This CDR3 comprises 16 residues. The CDR3 loop reads CASSPRGSGNQETQYF. The DNA for the CDR3 is TGCGCCAGCAGCCCCCGCGGTAGCGGGAACCAAGAGACCCAGTACTTC.

The chain is built from TRBV2 and TRBJ2-5, with 13 bases identical to TRBD2. The V gene end was trimmed by 8 bases and the J gene end by 0 bases; junction bases not matched to a gene: 3. Germline CDR1 SNHLY, CDR2 FYNNEI. The CDR3 sequence is 15 residues long. CDR3 in amino acids: CASDGTSGDQETQYF. The CDR3 DNA sequence: TGTGCCAGCGACGGGACTAGCGGGGACCAAGAGACCCAGTACTTC.

The table lists this clonotype with a count of one. The chain couples TRBV20-1 to TRBJ2-5, with TRBD1 matching over 10 bases. The CDR3 totals 16 residues. Germline lookup yields CDR1 DFQATT and CDR2 SNEGSKA (reference sequence). V was clipped by 0 bases and J by 5 bases; unmatched bases: 9. The CDR3 reads CSARDLGQGGWETQYF. The CDR3, as DNA: TGCAGTGCTAGAGATCTCGGACAGGGGGGTTGGGAGACCCAGTACTTC.

This chain joins TRBV2 and TRBJ2-1; D possibly uses TRBD1 or TRBD2 (5 bases each). This CDR3 is built from 15 residues. Germline V gene lookup returns CDR1 SNHLY and CDR2 FYNNEI. V was cut by 8 bases and J by 4 bases, with 18 bases left in between. The CDR3 protein is CASLSMGVPYNEQFF. The DNA for the CDR3 is TGTGCCAGCCTGTCGATGGGGGTCCCATACAATGAGCAGTTCTTC.

This clonotype came up a few times. The V gene is TRBV2, the J gene TRBJ2-1, with 13 nucleotides matching TRBD2. The CDR3 consists of 15 residues. Germline CDR1 and CDR2: SNHLY and FYNNEI. The trim removed 6 bases at V and 7 bases at J, leaving 6 bases unmatched. CDR3 region: CASSEGLAGTNEQFF. The DNA for the CDR3 is TGTGCCAGCAGCGAGGGACTAGCGGGGACTAATGAGCAGTTCTTC.

The gene calls are TRBV5-1 and TRBJ1-1; the D gene is possibly TRBD1 (6 bases). The length of the CDR3 is 14 residues. Deletions cut 4 bases from V and 8 bases from J, with 18 bases between. From germline, CDR1 is SGHRS and CDR2 YFSETQ. CDR3: CASSRWTATSEAFF. Written as DNA, the CDR3 is TGCGCCAGCAGCCGCTGGACAGCCACCTCCGAAGCTTTCTTT.

This clonotype has just a few counts. The genes are TRBV5-1 and TRBJ1-4, with no clear D. CDR1 and CDR2 from the germline V gene are SGHRS and YFSETQ. The V end lost 0 bases, the J end lost 0 bases, and 9 bases lay between the germline ends. CDR3 size: 16 residues. Here the CDR3 DNA reads TGCGCCAGCAGCTTGGTTAGCGCTGCAACTAATGAAAAACTGTTTTTT. Translated: CASSLVSAATNEKLFF.

This clonotype was counted only a few times. The genes are TRBV7-9 and TRBJ1-1, with D unresolved. The V gene's germline CDR1 is SEHNR and CDR2 FQNEAQ (reference sequence). The ends were cut back, 1 base at V and 6 bases at J, with 12 bases in the middle. The CDR3 runs 14 residues. CDR3 loop: CASSLEGPLSEAFF. The DNA for the CDR3 is TGTGCCAGCAGCTTAGAGGGCCCCCTCTCTGAAGCTTTCTTT.

The gene calls are TRBV20-1 and TRBJ1-4, with 10 nucleotides matching TRBD1. Per germline, CDR1 DFQATT and CDR2 SNEGSKA (reference sequence). The CDR3 is 15 amino acids. The V segment lost 6 bases and the J segment 7 bases; nucleotides outside the gene matches: 11. CDR3 amino acids: CSAARQGALTEKLFF. The CDR3 DNA is TGCAGTGCCGCCCGACAGGGGGCGCTCACTGAAAAACTGTTTTTT.

This clonotype showed up just once. The genes are TRBV7-2 and TRBJ1-5; the match to TRBD1 covers 7 bases. There are 13 residues in the CDR3. Germline V CDR1 and CDR2: SGHTA, FQGNSA. V was pared by 7 bases and J by 9 bases, with 9 bases of the junction left unmatched. CDR3 nucleotides: TGTGCCAGCACTAGGGACAGATCACGGCCCCAGCATTTT. It encodes CASTRDRSRPQHF.

Only a few counts were recorded for this clonotype. No DNA is shown, since the ends of the CDR3 on it are uncertain; the CDR3 is the one TCRdb lists. The chain couples TRBV21-1 to TRBJ1-1; the D call in the table, TRBD1, was not verified against the DNA. TRBV21-1 corresponds to a pseudogene. A total of 14 residues make up the CDR3, ends included. The CDR3 protein is CASSPWGQGAEAFF.

This clonotype was seen a handful of times. The CDR3 sequence is CASGNRGVEAFF. The CDR3 DNA sequence: TGTGCTAGTGGCAACCGGGGGGTAGAAGCTTTCTTT. The chain recombines TRBV12-5 with TRBJ1-1; the D gene is possibly TRBD1 (5 bases). The germline CDR1 and CDR2 sequences are LGHNT and FRNRAP. The CDR3 runs to 12 residues. Trimming left V 6 bases short and J 8 bases short, with 13 bases between.

About this clonotype: A much larger clone differs from this one at a single base, so this may be a read error. The chain is built from TRBV12-3 or TRBV12-4 and TRBJ1-1, with TRBD1 as a possible D gene (6 bases). The CDR3 runs 14 residues. CDR3 sequence reads: CAISPWTENTEAFF. The CDR3 DNA reads TGTGCCATCAGTCCGTGGACAGAGAACACTGAAGCTTTCTTT.

The sample holds a few counts of this clonotype. The CDR3 DNA follows: TGTGCCAGCCGGGAGGCAGGGAGTAGCTACGAGCAGTACTTC. Its protein is CASREAGSSYEQYF. V and J are TRBV6-2 or TRBV6-3 and TRBJ2-7; TRBD2 aligns across 7 bases. Looked up from germline, CDR1 is MNHEY and CDR2 is SVGEGT. There are 14 residues in the CDR3. J was trimmed by 3 bases and V by 8 bases; bases with no gene match: 10.

This clonotype was counted at least ten times. The chain couples TRBV7-2 to TRBJ2-7; D is possibly TRBD1 or TRBD2 (5 bases each). Per germline, CDR1 SGHTA and CDR2 FQGNSA. Trimming removed 1 base from V and 4 bases from J, with 20 bases in between. This CDR3 comprises 17 residues. The DNA for the CDR3 is TGTGCCAGCAGCTTAGGGGGGAATCCTCACGGGGTATACGAGCAGTACTTC. Its protein is CASSLGGNPHGVYEQYF. Supplemented by reference TRBV7-2 and TRBJ2-7, the full variable domain reads GAGVSQSPSNKVTEKGKDVELRCDPISGHTALYWYRQSLGQGLEFLIYFQGNSAPDKSGLPSDRFSAERTGGSVSTLTIQRTQQEDSAVYLCASSLGGNPHGVYEQYFGPGTRLTVT.

The chain employs TRBV5-1 and TRBJ2-1; 11 positions agree with TRBD2. CDR1 is SGHRS, CDR2 YFSETQ, per germline. The CDR3 length is 19 residues. V lost 4 bases and J lost 1; bases outside the gene matches: 13. The CDR3 reads CASSPHGTSGSLSYNEQFF. The CDR3 DNA follows: TGCGCCAGCAGCCCCCACGGGACTAGCGGAAGTTTGTCCTACAATGAGCAGTTCTTC.

The rearrangement joins TRBV14 to TRBJ2-1; TRBD1 agrees at 7 bases. Germline values: CDR1 SGHDN, CDR2 FVKESK. Trimming cost V 4 bases and J 5 bases; bases outside gene matches: 8. This CDR3 contains 15 residues. The DNA of the CDR3 is TGTGCCAGCAGCCGGGACCCGGGACAGAACAATGAGCAGTTCTTC. This translates into CASSRDPGQNNEQFF.

This clonotype was seen only a few times. The chain links TRBV24-1 to TRBJ1-6; perhaps TRBD1 as D (5 bases). The CDR3 spans 13 residues. Trimming pared 4 bases from V and 9 bases from J, leaving 9 bases between. Per the germline V gene, CDR1 is KGHDR and CDR2 is SFDVKD. The CDR3 sequence: CATSESGVSPLHF. The CDR3 bases are TGTGCCACCAGTGAATCGGGGGTTTCACCCCTCCACTTT.